This T cell receptor beta chain was identified during a study of technical replicates of blood from several donors. Some clones are missing from TCRdb's copy, which holds only in-frame ones; the method was immunoSEQ multiplex PCR. This sample carries 65,000 to 95,000 clones, about 98% of them seen once, and the ten largest clones take roughly 0.15%. The CDR3 is 12 amino acids. Germline assignment: CDR1 LNHDA and CDR2 SQIVND (reference sequence). Trimming cost V 6 bases and J 7 bases; bases outside gene matches: 4. This sequence joins TRBV19 and TRBJ1-1; 8 bases align to TRBD1. Sequenced input: T cells isolated from PBMCs. This clonotype originated in a human donor in good health. The CDR3: CASRTGESEAFF. CDR3 nucleotides: TGTGCCAGTAGGACAGGGGAGAGTGAAGCTTTCTTT. Filled out from reference TRBV19 and TRBJ1-1, the complete variable domain reads DGGITQSPKYLFRKEGQNVTLSCEQNLNHDAMYWYRQDPGQGLRLIYYSQIVNDFQKGDIAEGYSVSREKKESFPLTVTSAQKNPTAFYLCASRTGESEAFFGQGTRLTVV.